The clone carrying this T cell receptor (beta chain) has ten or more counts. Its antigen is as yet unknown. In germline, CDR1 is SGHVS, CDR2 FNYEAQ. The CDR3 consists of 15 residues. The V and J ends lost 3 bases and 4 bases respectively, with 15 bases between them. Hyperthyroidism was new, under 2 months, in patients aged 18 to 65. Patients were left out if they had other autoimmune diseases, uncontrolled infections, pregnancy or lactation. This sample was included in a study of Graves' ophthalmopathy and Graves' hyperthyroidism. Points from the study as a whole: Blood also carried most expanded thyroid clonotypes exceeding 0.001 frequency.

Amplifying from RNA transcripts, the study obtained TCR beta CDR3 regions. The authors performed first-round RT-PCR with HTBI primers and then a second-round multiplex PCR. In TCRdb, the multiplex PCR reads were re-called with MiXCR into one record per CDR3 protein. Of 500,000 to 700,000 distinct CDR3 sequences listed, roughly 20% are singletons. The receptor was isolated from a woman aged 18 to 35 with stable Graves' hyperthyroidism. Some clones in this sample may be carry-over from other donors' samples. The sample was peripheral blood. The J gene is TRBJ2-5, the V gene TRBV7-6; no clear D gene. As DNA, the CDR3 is TGTGCCAGCAGCTTTAGCTCCACCCCTCCAGAGACCCAGTACTTC. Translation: CASSFSSTPPETQYF.